The 27 T cell receptor beta chains presented below share a single source sample, sequenced in a study of T cell responses to AZD1222 COVID-19 vaccine. Measured with immunoSEQ multiplex PCR; TCRdb has only the in-frame clones, and not every one. The sample contains some 150,000 clones, about 92% of which appear only once. This material consisted of peripheral blood, taken 28 days after the second AZD1222 dose. These receptors were collected from an adult who received the AZD1222 COVID-19 vaccine.

V is TRBV6-5 and J is TRBJ2-1; D is possibly TRBD1 (6 bases). V was shortened by 6 bases and J by 0 bases, with 12 bases between the two germline ends. This CDR3 is 15 amino acids long. The germline V gene has CDR1 MNHEY and CDR2 SVGAGI. CDR3 protein: CASRATGHSYNEQFF. DNA for the CDR3: TGTGCCAGCAGAGCTACAGGGCACTCCTACAATGAGCAGTTCTTC.

The chain recombines TRBV27 with TRBJ1-2, with 9 nucleotides matching TRBD1. Germline lookup yields CDR1 MNHEY and CDR2 SMNVEV (reference sequence). With V trimmed by 5 bases and J by 8 bases, 9 bases remained unmatched. This CDR3 has 14 residues. The CDR3 DNA sequence: TGTGCCAGCAGTCAACGACAGGGGGAGGAGGGCTACACCTTC. It encodes CASSQRQGEEGYTF.

Regarding this clone: Other nucleotide sequences in the sample specify the same CDR3. The chain carries TRBV6-5 and TRBJ1-1; 10 bases line up with TRBD1. Germline assignment: CDR1 MNHEY and CDR2 SVGAGI. The ends lost 5 bases at V and 5 bases at J; junction bases unmatched: 5. This CDR3 contains 14 residues. CDR3 bases: TGTGCCAGCAGTCCCGACAGGGGGCGGACTGAAGCTTTCTTT. Its translation is CASSPDRGRTEAFF.

The chain links TRBV2 to TRBJ1-6; TRBD1 matches 8 bases. Germline loops: CDR1 SNHLY, CDR2 FYNNEI. The CDR3 loop spans 15 amino acids. Losses at the gene ends were 7 bases for V and 10 bases for J; bases not matched to a gene: 12. CDR3 nucleotide sequence: TGTGCCAGCAACACTGGAGACAGGGGAGGATCACCCCTCCACTTT. Protein sequence: CASNTGDRGGSPLHF.

The rearrangement joins TRBV28 to TRBJ1-3; TRBD1 agrees at 7 bases. This CDR3 is 14 amino acids long. Trimming cost V 5 bases and J 3 bases; bases outside gene matches: 4. Germline V gene data show CDR1 as MDHEN and CDR2 as SYDVKM. In nucleotides, the CDR3 is TGTGCCAGCAGTAAAAGGGGGCATGGAAACACCATATATTTT. This codes for CASSKRGHGNTIYF.

The gene calls are TRBV21-1 and TRBJ1-2; whether TRBD1, the table's D call, matches the DNA was not checked. TRBV21-1 is described as a pseudogene. This CDR3 contains 17 residues. CDR3: CASSSGGYRGTRRGYTF. CDR3 nucleotides: TGTGCCAGCAGCTCCGGGGGCTACAGGGGGACGCGGAGAGGCTACACCTTC.

The rearrangement links TRBV3-1 (or the pseudogene TRBV3-2) to TRBJ1-5; D is unclear. This CDR3 has 12 amino acids. Germline CDR1 LGHDT, CDR2 YNNKEL (reference sequence). The ends were cut back, 5 bases at V and 5 bases at J, with 7 bases in the middle. The CDR3 DNA sequence: TGTGCCAGCAGCTCGGGAGATCAGCCCCAGCATTTT. Protein product: CASSSGDQPQHF.

In DNA, the CDR3 is TGTGCCAGCAGCCCGGGACAGGGGGCGATCGGCACTGAAGCTTTCTTT. Its translation is CASSPGQGAIGTEAFF. V usage is TRBV3-1 (or the pseudogene TRBV3-2) and J usage is TRBJ1-1; 12 bases map to TRBD1. This CDR3 is 16 amino acids long. Germline loops: CDR1 LGHDT, CDR2 YNNKEL (reference sequence). J was trimmed by 4 bases and V by 4 bases; bases with no gene match: 7.

The chain uses TRBV24-1 and TRBJ2-2, with 11 bases fitting TRBD1. This CDR3 contains 17 residues. Per germline, CDR1 KGHDR and CDR2 SFDVKD. V dropped 3 bases and J dropped 5; count of bases not matched to a gene: 7. The CDR3 here is CATSDGPGQGETGELFF. The CDR3 region has the DNA TGTGCCACCAGTGATGGACCGGGACAGGGGGAGACCGGGGAGCTGTTTTTT.

The sample holds one count of this clone. This rearrangement joins TRBV14 to TRBJ1-1; D is undetermined. This CDR3 contains 15 residues. Germline V CDR1 and CDR2: SGHDN, FVKESK. Trimming shortened V by 4 bases and J by 0 bases, and 12 bases separated the two germline ends. CDR3 DNA: TGTGCCAGCAGCCGTCCAGGTTTACTGAACACTGAAGCTTTCTTT. Its protein is CASSRPGLLNTEAFF.

CDR3 region: CASSLETGLANYGYTF. In nucleotides, the CDR3 is TGTGCCAGCAGCTTAGAGACAGGCTTAGCTAACTATGGCTACACCTTC. The chain carries TRBV5-8 and TRBJ1-2; the D gene is possibly TRBD1 (6 bases). The CDR3 spans 16 residues. The V gene lost 2 bases and the J gene lost 0 bases, with 14 bases spanning the gap. Germline CDR1 reads SGHTS; CDR2 reads YDEGEE. Full variable domain (remainder filled in from reference TRBV5-8 and TRBJ1-2): EAGVTQSPTHLIKTRGQQATLRCSPISGHTSVYWYQQALGLGLQFLLWYDEGEERNRGNFPPRFSGRQFPNYSSELNVNALELEDSALYLCASSLETGLANYGYTFGSGTRLTVV.

The gene calls are TRBV2 and TRBJ1-5; D is uncertain. The V end lost 5 bases, the J end lost 5 bases, and 16 bases lay between the germline ends. From germline, CDR1 is SNHLY and CDR2 FYNNEI. This CDR3 region has 15 residues. The CDR3 DNA sequence: TGTGCCAGCAGTCTCACCAATTCCGGCTATCAGCCCCAGCATTTT. This translates into CASSLTNSGYQPQHF. The variable domain in full, with the rest retrieved from reference TRBV2 and TRBJ1-5, is EPEVTQTPSHQVTQMGQEVILRCVPISNHLYFYWYRQILGQKVEFLVSFYNNEISEKSEIFDDQFSVERPDGSNFTLKIRSTKLEDSAMYFCASSLTNSGYQPQHFGDGTRLSIL.

The chain couples TRBV4-1 to TRBJ1-3; no definite D call. The germline CDR1 and CDR2 sequences are MGHRA and YSYEKL. Trimming took off 0 bases at V and 3 bases at J, with 9 bases between the two ends. The CDR3 totals 15 residues. This chain's CDR3 is CASSQERGIGNTIYF. Written as DNA, the CDR3 is TGCGCCAGCAGCCAAGAGCGCGGGATTGGAAACACCATATATTTT.

This sequence joins TRBV9 and TRBJ1-6, with TRBD1 identical over 8 bases. This CDR3 is 17 amino acids long. With 0 bases clipped from V and 7 bases from J, the junction kept 9 bases outside the gene matches. Germline lookup yields CDR1 SGDLS and CDR2 YYNGEE. Written as DNA, the CDR3 is TGTGCCAGCAGCGTAGGGTCCGGACAGGGAGGGAATTCACCCCTCCACTTT. Amino acids: CASSVGSGQGGNSPLHF. Full variable domain (rest looked up from reference TRBV9 and TRBJ1-6): DSGVTQTPKHLITATGQRVTLRCSPRSGDLSVYWYQQSLDQGLQFLIQYYNGEERAKGNILERFSAQQFPDLHSELNLSSLELGDSALYFCASSVGSGQGGNSPLHFGNGTRLTVT.

This clone appeared once. The chain combines TRBV11-3 with TRBJ2-5; TRBD1 matches at 11 bases. Germline loops: CDR1 SGHNT, CDR2 YENEEA. The CDR3 totals 16 residues. V shed 4 bases and J 2 bases; nucleotides not matched to a gene: 6. The CDR3 spells CASSSRTGGGQETQYF. CDR3 DNA sequence: TGTGCCAGCAGCTCCAGGACAGGGGGCGGACAAGAGACCCAGTACTTC.

The chain joins TRBV11-3 to TRBJ1-1; D not resolved. There are 12 residues in the CDR3. Germline CDR1 is SGHNT and CDR2 is YENEEA. Trimming stripped 1 base from V and 8 bases from J, with 8 bases between. The DNA for the CDR3 is TGTGCCAGCAGCTTAGGCCTGGGGGAAGCTTTCTTT. It encodes CASSLGLGEAFF. Full variable domain (rest looked up from reference TRBV11-3 and TRBJ1-1): EAGVVQSPRYKIIEKKQPVAFWCNPISGHNTLYWYLQNLGQGPELLIRYENEEAVDDSQLPKDRFSAERLKGVDSTLKIQPAELGDSAVYLCASSLGLGEAFFGQGTRLTVV.

This sequence joins TRBV7-2 and TRBJ2-5, with D tentatively TRBD1 (5 bases). The CDR3 loop spans 10 amino acids. Trimming removed 8 bases at V and 6 bases at J, with 7 bases between. Germline V lookup: CDR1 SGHTA, CDR2 FQGNSA. The CDR3, as DNA: TGTGCCAGCGGACATCAGACCCAGTACTTC. Protein: CASGHQTQYF.

The genes are TRBV30 and TRBJ2-7; 12 positions agree with TRBD2. CDR3 length equals 14 residues. The V and J ends lost 2 bases and 4 bases, in that order; junction bases with no gene match: 3. Per the germline V gene, CDR1 is GTSNPN and CDR2 is SVGIG (reference sequence). CDR3 protein: CAWSIGLAGYEQYF. CDR3 bases: TGTGCCTGGAGTATCGGACTAGCGGGATACGAGCAGTACTTC.

The rearrangement uses TRBV19 and TRBJ1-2; D is perhaps TRBD1 (6 bases). The CDR3 extends over 15 amino acids. Trimming took off 5 bases at V and 3 bases at J, with 16 bases between the two ends. Germline values: CDR1 LNHDA, CDR2 SQIVND (reference sequence). The CDR3 here is CASSEGQMVDYGYTF. CDR3 DNA sequence: TGTGCCAGTAGTGAAGGACAGATGGTGGACTATGGCTACACCTTC. Full variable domain (outside the CDR3, taken from reference TRBV19 and TRBJ1-2): DGGITQSPKYLFRKEGQNVTLSCEQNLNHDAMYWYRQDPGQGLRLIYYSQIVNDFQKGDIAEGYSVSREKKESFPLTVTSAQKNPTAFYLCASSEGQMVDYGYTFGSGTRLTVV.

The CDR3 bases are TGTGCCAGTAGAACAGGGGGCGAGAGCACTGAAGCTTTCTTT. It is translated as CASRTGGESTEAFF. The chain has TRBV19 and TRBJ1-1, with 9 positions matching TRBD1. The CDR3 contains 14 residues. Germline V gives CDR1 LNHDA, CDR2 SQIVND (reference sequence). The junction had 6 bases not matched to a gene; V was cut back by 6 bases and J by 4 bases. Filled out from reference TRBV19 and TRBJ1-1, the complete variable domain reads DGGITQSPKYLFRKEGQNVTLSCEQNLNHDAMYWYRQDPGQGLRLIYYSQIVNDFQKGDIAEGYSVSREKKESFPLTVTSAQKNPTAFYLCASRTGGESTEAFFGQGTRLTVV.

The V and J genes are TRBV5-1 and TRBJ1-1, with 7 bases aligning to TRBD1. CDR1 SGHRS and CDR2 YFSETQ come from the germline V gene. V shed 5 bases and J 6 bases; nucleotides not matched to a gene: 10. This CDR3 spans 14 amino acids. The CDR3 protein is CASSSTGEVSEAFF. The DNA of the CDR3 is TGCGCCAGCAGTTCTACAGGGGAAGTTTCTGAAGCTTTCTTT.

This chain connects TRBV19 to TRBJ1-2, with D tentatively TRBD1 (6 bases). Germline V gene data show CDR1 as LNHDA and CDR2 as SQIVND (reference sequence). This CDR3 is built from 13 residues. V dropped 9 bases and J dropped 4 bases, with 15 bases sitting between them. The CDR3 sequence is CASQSTRGYGYTF. Here the CDR3 DNA reads TGTGCCAGCCAATCAACCAGGGGCTATGGCTACACCTTC.

This sequence joins TRBV19 and TRBJ1-1; 8 bases map to TRBD1. Germline lookup yields CDR1 LNHDA and CDR2 SQIVND (reference sequence). The junction had 6 bases not matched to a gene; V was cut back by 4 bases and J by 8 bases. This CDR3 contains 13 residues. The CDR3 reads CASSRNDRGEAFF. The CDR3 DNA reads as TGTGCCAGTAGTAGAAATGACAGGGGAGAAGCTTTCTTT.

This chain uses TRBV4-3 with TRBJ1-3; no firm D call. Germline-derived CDR1 and CDR2 are LGHNA and YSLEER. V lost 3 bases and J lost 8, with 14 bases in between. CDR3 length equals 14 residues. Written as DNA, the CDR3 is TGCGCCAGCAGCCAGCGGACCACCGGGGACACCATATATTTT. Translation: CASSQRTTGDTIYF.

The chain joins TRBV29-1 to TRBJ2-5; D remains ambiguous. This CDR3 is built from 12 residues. The germline V gene has CDR1 SQVTM and CDR2 ANQGSEA. The V end was cut by 1 base, the J end by 10 bases, with 13 bases between. The CDR3 is CSVEGARRSQYF. The CDR3 DNA reads as TGCAGCGTTGAAGGGGCCCGGCGGAGCCAGTACTTC.

This chain links TRBV9 with TRBJ1-1; tentative D call: TRBD1 (5 bases). This CDR3 contains 13 residues. Germline assignment: CDR1 SGDLS and CDR2 YYNGEE. The V and J ends lost 0 bases and 8 bases respectively, with 11 bases between them. CDR3 in DNA: TGTGCCAGCAGCGTAGCGGGGGAGGGAGAAGCTTTCTTT. This codes for CASSVAGEGEAFF.

The V gene is TRBV15, the J gene TRBJ1-1; D gene uncertain. The ends were cut back, 5 bases at V and 1 base at J, with 8 bases in the middle. The CDR3 runs to 13 residues. CDR1 is LNHNV, CDR2 YYDKDF, per germline (reference sequence). This CDR3 reads CATSFSRNTEAFF. In nucleotides, the CDR3 is TGTGCCACCAGCTTTAGTCGGAACACTGAAGCTTTCTTT.